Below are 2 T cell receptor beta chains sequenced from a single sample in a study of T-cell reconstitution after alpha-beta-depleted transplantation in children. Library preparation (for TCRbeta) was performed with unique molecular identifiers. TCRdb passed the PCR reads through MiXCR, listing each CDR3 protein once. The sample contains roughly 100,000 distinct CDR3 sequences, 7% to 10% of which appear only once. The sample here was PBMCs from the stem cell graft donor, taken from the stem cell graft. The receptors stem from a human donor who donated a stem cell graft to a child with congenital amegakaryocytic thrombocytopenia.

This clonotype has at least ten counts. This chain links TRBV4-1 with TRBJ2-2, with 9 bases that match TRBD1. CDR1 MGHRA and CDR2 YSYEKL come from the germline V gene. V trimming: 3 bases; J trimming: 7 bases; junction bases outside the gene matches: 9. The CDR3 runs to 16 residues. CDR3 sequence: CASSHFTGGAVGELFF. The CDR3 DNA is TGCGCCAGCAGCCATTTCACAGGGGGCGCCGTCGGGGAGCTGTTTTTT.

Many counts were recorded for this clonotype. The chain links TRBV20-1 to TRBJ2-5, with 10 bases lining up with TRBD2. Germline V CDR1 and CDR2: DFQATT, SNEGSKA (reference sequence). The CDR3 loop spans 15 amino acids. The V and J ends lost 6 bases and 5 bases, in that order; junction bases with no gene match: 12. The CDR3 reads CSAWAIAGGGETQYF. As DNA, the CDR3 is TGCAGTGCCTGGGCCATAGCGGGGGGAGGTGAGACCCAGTACTTC.